This T cell receptor beta chain appears in the sequencing data of a study of T cell changes during pregnancy in multiple sclerosis. Germline V CDR1 and CDR2: MGHRA, YSYEKL. The CDR3 is 19 residues long. Germline trimming cut 1 base from V and 6 bases from J; bases unmatched to any gene: 12. Profiling relied on immunoSEQ multiplex PCR, and the TCRdb table lists in-frame clones only, not all of them. Here the sample spans more than 35,000 clones, 90% being singletons. This chain uses TRBV4-1 with TRBJ2-2, with 12 bases that match TRBD2. The origin of this receptor is a female donor in good health, enrolled as a control in a pregnancy study. Source: CD4+ T cells from peripheral blood mononuclear cells, taken in the first trimester of pregnancy. The CDR3 loop reads CASSQVGLAGGLVPGELFF. CDR3 in DNA: TGCGCCAGCAGCCAAGTGGGGCTAGCGGGGGGGTTGGTACCCGGGGAGCTGTTTTTT.